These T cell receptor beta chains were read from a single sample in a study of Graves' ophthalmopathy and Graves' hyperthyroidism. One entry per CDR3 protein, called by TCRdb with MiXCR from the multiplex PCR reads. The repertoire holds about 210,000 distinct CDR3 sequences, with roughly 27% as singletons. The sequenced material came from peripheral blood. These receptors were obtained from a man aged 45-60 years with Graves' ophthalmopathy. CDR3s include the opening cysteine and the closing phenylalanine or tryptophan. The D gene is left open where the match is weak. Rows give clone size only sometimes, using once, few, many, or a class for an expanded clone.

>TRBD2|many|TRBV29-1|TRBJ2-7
CSVRASGRAGEQYF
TGCAGCGTTCGGGCGAGCGGGAGGGCCGGGGAGCAGTACTTC
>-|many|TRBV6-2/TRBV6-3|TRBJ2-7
CASNISPRRTKKEQYF
TGTGCCAGTAACATCAGCCCTAGGCGGACCAAGAAGGAGCAGTACTTC
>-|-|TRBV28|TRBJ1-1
CASSEPRGASGTEAFF
TGTGCCAGCAGTGAACCTCGGGGTGCCTCCGGCACTGAAGCTTTCTTT
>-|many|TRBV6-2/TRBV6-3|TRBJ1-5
CASSYSSFGQTTQPQHF
TGTGCCAGCAGTTACTCCTCTTTTGGACAGACTACACAGCCCCAGCATTTT
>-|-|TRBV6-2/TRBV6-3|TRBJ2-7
CASSSYLREQYF
TGTGCCAGCAGTTCCTACCTCCGCGAGCAGTACTTC
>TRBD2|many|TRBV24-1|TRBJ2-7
CATSGGLGTEQYF
TGTGCCACCAGTGGGGGACTAGGGACTGAGCAGTACTTC
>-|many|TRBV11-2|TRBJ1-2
CASSPTRAYGYTF
TGTGCCAGCAGCCCTACACGGGCGTATGGCTACACCTTC
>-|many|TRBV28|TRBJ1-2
CASSPTGGHYGYTF
TGTGCCAGCAGCCCGACAGGAGGCCACTATGGCTACACCTTC
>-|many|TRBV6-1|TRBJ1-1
CASSEPTLTLGAFF
TGTGCCAGCAGTGAACCAACACTTACCCTCGGAGCTTTCTTT
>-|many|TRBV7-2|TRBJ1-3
CASSSDFLSGNTIYF
TGTGCCAGCAGCTCGGACTTTCTCTCTGGAAACACCATATATTTT
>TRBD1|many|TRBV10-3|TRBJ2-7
CAIRQGASYEQYF
TGTGCCATCAGGCAGGGGGCAAGCTACGAGCAGTACTTC
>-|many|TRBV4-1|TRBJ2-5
CASSQWRGETQYF
TGCGCCAGCAGCCAATGGAGAGGGGAGACCCAGTACTTC
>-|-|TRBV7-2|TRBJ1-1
CASSRITGIPEAFF
TGTGCCAGCAGCCGCATCACAGGAATTCCTGAAGCTTTCTTT
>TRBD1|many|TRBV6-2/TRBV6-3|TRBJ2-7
CASSYSRWTGEYF
TGTGCCAGCAGTTACTCGAGGTGGACAGGGGAGTACTTC
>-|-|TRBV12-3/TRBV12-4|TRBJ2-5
CASSLGSEETQYF
TGTGCCAGCAGTCTTGGATCCGAAGAGACCCAGTACTTC
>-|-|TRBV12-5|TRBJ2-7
CASGLTFDEQYF
TGTGCTAGTGGTTTGACATTCGACGAGCAGTACTTC
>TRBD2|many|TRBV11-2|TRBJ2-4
CASSPRLAGDSKNIQYF
TGTGCCAGCAGCCCCCGACTAGCGGGGGACTCCAAAAACATTCAGTACTTC
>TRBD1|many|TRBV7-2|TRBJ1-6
CASSPRDRTDSPLHF
TGTGCCAGCAGCCCGCGGGACAGAACAGATTCACCCCTCCACTTT
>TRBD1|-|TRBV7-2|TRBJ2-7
CASSPTGGASEQYF
TGTGCCAGCAGCCCGACAGGGGGCGCGTCCGAGCAGTACTTC
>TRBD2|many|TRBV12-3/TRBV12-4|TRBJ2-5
CASSWLAGKETQYF
TGTGCCAGCAGTTGGCTAGCGGGAAAAGAGACCCAGTACTTC
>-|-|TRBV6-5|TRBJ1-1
CASSNPIESFF
TGTGCCAGCAGTAACCCGATTGAGAGTTTCTTT
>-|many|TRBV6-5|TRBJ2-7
CASSSPSYEQYF
TGTGCCAGCAGTTCCCCGTCCTACGAGCAGTACTTC
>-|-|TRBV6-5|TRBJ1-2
CASSYEFESNYGYTF
TGTGCCAGCAGTTACGAATTCGAGTCTAACTATGGCTACACCTTC
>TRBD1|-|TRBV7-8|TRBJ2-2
CASSPRQGYTGELFF
TGTGCCAGCAGCCCACGACAGGGATACACCGGGGAGCTGTTTTTT
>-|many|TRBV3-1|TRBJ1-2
CASSPRTASNYGYTF
TGTGCCAGCAGCCCACGGACAGCTTCTAACTATGGCTACACCTTC
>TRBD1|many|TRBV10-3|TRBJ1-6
CAISETGGAVSPLHF
TGTGCCATCAGCGAGACAGGGGGCGCGGTGTCACCCCTCCACTTT